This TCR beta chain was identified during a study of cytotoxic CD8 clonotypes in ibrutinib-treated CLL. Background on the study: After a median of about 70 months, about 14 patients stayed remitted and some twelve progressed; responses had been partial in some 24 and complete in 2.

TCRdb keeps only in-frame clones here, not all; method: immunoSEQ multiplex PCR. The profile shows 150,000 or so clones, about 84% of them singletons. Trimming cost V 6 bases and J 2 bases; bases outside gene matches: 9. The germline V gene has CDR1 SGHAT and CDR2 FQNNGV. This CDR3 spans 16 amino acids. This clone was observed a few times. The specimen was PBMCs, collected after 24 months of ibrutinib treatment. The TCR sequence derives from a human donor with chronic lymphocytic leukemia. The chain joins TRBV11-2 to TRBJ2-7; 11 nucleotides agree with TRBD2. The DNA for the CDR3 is TGTGCCAGCAGTTTAAGGACTAGCGGGCCGGCCTACGAGCAGTACTTC. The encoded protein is CASSLRTSGPAYEQYF.